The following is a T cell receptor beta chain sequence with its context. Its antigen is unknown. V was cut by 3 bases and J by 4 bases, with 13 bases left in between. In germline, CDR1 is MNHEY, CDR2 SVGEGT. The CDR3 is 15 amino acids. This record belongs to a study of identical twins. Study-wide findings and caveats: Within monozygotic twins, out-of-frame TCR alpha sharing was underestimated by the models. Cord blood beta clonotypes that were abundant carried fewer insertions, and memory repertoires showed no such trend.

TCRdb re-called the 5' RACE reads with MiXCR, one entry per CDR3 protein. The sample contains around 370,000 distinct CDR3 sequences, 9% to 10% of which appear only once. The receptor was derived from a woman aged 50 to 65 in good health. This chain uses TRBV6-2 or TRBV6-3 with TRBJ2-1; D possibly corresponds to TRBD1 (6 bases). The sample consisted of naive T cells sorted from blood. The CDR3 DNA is TGTGCCAGCAGTTATGGCACAGGGTTGTACAATGAGCAGTTCTTC. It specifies CASSYGTGLYNEQFF.